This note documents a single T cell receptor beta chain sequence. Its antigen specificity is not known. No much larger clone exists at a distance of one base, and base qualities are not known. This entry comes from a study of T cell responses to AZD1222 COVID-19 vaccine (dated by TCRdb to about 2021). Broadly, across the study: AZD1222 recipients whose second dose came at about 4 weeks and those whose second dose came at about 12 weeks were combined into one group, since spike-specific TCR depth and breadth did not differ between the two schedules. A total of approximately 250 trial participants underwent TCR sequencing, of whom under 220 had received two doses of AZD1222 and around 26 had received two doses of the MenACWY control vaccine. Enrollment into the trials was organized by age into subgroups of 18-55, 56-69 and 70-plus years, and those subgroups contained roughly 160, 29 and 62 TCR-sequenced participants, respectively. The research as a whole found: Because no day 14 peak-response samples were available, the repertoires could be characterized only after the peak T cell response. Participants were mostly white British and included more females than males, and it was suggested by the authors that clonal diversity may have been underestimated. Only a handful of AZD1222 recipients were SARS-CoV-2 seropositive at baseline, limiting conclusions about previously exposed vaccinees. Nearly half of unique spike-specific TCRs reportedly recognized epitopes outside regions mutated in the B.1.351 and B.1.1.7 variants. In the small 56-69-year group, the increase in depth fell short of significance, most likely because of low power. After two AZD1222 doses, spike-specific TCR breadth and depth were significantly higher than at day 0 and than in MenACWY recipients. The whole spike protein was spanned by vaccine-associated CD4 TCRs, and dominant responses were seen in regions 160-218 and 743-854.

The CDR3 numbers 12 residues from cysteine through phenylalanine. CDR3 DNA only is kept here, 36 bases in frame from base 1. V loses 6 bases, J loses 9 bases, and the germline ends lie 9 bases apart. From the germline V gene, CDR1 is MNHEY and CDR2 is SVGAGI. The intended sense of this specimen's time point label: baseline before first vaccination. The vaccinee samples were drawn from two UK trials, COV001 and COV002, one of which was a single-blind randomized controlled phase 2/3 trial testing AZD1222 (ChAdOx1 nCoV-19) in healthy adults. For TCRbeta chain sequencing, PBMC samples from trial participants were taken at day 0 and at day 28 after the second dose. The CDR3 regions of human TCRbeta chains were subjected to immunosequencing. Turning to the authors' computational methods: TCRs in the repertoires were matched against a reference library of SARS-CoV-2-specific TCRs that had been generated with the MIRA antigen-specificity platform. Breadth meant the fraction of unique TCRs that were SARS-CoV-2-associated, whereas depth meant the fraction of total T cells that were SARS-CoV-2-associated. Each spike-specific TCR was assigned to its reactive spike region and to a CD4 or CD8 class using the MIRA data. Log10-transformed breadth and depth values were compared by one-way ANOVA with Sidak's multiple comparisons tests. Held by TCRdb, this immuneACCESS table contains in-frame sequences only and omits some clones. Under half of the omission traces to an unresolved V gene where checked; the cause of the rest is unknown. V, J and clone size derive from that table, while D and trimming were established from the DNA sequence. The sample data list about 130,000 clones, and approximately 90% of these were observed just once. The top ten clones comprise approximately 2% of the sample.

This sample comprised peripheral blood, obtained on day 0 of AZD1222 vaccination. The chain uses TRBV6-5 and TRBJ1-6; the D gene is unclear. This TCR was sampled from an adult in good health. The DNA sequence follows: TGTGCCAGCAGGCAAGATGCTTCACCCCTCCACTTT. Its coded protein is CASRQDASPLHF.